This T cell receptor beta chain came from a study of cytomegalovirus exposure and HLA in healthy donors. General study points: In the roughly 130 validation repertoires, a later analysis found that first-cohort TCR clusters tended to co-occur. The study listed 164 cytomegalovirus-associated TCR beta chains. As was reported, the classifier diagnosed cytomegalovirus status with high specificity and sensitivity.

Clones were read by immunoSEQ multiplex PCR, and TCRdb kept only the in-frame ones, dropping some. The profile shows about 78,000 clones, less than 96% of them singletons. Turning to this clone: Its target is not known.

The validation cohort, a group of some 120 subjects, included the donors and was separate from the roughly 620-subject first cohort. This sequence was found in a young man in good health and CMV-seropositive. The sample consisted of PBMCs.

CDR3 in DNA: TGTGCCAGCAGTTTGGCCCCCAGGGCCTATGGCTACACCTTC. Translated, it gives CASSLAPRAYGYTF. This chain links TRBV7-9 with TRBJ1-2, with D possibly matching TRBD1 (5 bases). Germline CDR1 and CDR2: SEHNR and FQNEAQ (reference sequence). The ends were cut back, 6 bases at V and 4 bases at J, with 15 bases in the middle. The CDR3 runs to 14 residues.